This T cell receptor (beta chain) was identified in a study of blood T cell repertoires in COVID-19. Study-level background: T cells, B-cell-depleted T cells, or PBMCs provided the cDNA or gDNA that served as material.

Per the original methods: Nucleated cell number was recorded as an estimate derived from reference gene primer amplification. TCRdb keeps only in-frame clones here, not all; method: immunoSEQ multiplex PCR. The V and J calls and clone size were taken over from that table, and D and trimming were inferred from the DNA. The repertoire holds about 280,000 clones, approximately 86% seen once, with about 2.2% in the top ten. The table lists this clone with a few counts. Germline CDR1 reads MNHEY; CDR2 reads SMNVEV (reference sequence). Trimming cost V 3 bases and J 7 bases; bases outside gene matches: 6. The CDR3 extends over 15 amino acids.

V is TRBV27 and J is TRBJ2-1; TRBD2 aligns across 10 bases. The sequenced sample was peripheral blood. This clonotype originated in a woman aged 30 to 39 who had recovered from COVID-19. The DNA for the CDR3 is TGTGCCAGCAGTTTCCTAGCGGGAGAAAATAATGAGCAGTTCTTC. This codes for CASSFLAGENNEQFF.